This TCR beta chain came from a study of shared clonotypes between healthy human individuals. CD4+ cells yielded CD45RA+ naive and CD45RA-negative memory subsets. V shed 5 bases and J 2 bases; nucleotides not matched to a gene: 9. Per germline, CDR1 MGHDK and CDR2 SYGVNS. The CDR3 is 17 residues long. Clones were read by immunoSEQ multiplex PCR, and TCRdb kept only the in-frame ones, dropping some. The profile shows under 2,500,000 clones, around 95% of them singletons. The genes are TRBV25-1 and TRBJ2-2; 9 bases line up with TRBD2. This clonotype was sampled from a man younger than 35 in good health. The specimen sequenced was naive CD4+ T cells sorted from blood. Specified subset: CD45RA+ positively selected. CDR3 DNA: TGTGCCAGCAGTTCCTTTGGAGCGGGGGGTAACACCGGGGAGCTGTTTTTT. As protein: CASSSFGAGGNTGELFF.